This T cell receptor (beta chain) was sequenced during a study of T cells in tuberculosis. General study findings and limits: Active tuberculosis patients had shorter CDR3-alpha; the beta difference was nonsignificant. Active tuberculosis alpha repertoires lay closer to GMM-specific TCRs than controls'.

This CDR3 region has 14 residues. The V end lost 0 bases, the J end lost 7 bases, and 11 bases lay between the germline ends. CDR1 and CDR2 from the germline V gene are SGDLS and YYNGEE. In regard to this clone: The antigen is unknown.

The data were produced by immunoSEQ multiplex PCR, yet TCRdb's version contains in-frame clones alone and is incomplete. Of about 40,000 clones in the sample, about 94% are singletons; the top ten hold 12%. The TCR sequence derives from a donor aged 10-29 years with latent tuberculosis or without tuberculosis infection. Some clones in this sample may be carry-over from other donors' samples. The specimen was PBMCs. The rearrangement links TRBV9 to TRBJ2-1, with D unclear. In nucleotides, the CDR3 is TGTGCCAGCAGCGTAGAAGTGAGTTCAAATGAGCAGTTCTTC. Translated: CASSVEVSSNEQFF.